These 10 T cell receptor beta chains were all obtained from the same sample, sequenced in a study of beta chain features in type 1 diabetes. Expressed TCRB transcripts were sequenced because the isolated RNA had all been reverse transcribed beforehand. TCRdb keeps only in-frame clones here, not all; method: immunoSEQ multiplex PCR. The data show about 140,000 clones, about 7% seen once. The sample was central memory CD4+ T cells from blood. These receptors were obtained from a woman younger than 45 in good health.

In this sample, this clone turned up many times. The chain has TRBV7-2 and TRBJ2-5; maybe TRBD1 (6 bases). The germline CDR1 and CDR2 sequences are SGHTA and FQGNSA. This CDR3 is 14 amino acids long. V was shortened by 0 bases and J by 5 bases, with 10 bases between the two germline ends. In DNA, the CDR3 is TGTGCCAGCAGCTTAGCTACAGGGTTGGAGACCCAGTACTTC. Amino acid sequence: CASSLATGLETQYF. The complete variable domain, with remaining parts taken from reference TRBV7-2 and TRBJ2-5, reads GAGVSQSPSNKVTEKGKDVELRCDPISGHTALYWYRQSLGQGLEFLIYFQGNSAPDKSGLPSDRFSAERTGGSVSTLTIQRTQQEDSAVYLCASSLATGLETQYFGPGTRLLVL.

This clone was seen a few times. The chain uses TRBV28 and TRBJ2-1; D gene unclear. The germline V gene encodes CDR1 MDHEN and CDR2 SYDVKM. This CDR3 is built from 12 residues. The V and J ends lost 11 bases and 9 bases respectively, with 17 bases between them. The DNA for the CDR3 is TGTGCCCATGGCCCTTTGCTTGGTGAGCAGTTCTTC. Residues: CAHGPLLGEQFF.

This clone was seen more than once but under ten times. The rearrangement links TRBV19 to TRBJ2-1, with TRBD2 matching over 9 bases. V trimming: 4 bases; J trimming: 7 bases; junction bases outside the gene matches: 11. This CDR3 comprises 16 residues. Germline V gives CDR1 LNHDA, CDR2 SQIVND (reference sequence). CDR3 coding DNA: TGTGCCAGTAGTAGCCGCAGCGGGAGGCTCGGTAATGAGCAGTTCTTC. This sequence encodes CASSSRSGRLGNEQFF.

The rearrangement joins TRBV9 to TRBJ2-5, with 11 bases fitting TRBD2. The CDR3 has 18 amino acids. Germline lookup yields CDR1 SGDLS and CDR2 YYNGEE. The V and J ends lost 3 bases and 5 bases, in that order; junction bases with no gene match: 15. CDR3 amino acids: CASSASSRLAGTWETQYF. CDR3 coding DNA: TGTGCCAGCAGCGCCAGCTCCAGACTAGCGGGAACGTGGGAGACCCAGTACTTC.

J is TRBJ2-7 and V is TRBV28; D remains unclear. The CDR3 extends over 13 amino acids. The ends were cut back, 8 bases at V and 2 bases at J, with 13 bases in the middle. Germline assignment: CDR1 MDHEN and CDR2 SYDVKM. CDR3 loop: CASAESPPYEQYF. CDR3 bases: TGTGCCAGCGCCGAGAGTCCTCCCTACGAGCAGTACTTC.

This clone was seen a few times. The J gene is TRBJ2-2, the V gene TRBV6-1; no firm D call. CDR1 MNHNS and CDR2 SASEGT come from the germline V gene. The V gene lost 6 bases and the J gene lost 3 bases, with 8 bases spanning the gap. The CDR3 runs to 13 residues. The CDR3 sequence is CASSSPYTGELFF. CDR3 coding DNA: TGTGCCAGCAGCAGTCCTTACACCGGGGAGCTGTTTTTT.

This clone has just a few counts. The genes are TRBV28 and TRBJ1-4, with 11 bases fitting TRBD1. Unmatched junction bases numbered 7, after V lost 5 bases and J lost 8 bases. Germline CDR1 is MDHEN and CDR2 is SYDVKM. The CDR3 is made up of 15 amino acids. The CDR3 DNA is TGTGCCAGCAGTAGGACAGGGGGCGGTCGCGAAAAACTGTTTTTT. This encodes CASSRTGGGREKLFF.

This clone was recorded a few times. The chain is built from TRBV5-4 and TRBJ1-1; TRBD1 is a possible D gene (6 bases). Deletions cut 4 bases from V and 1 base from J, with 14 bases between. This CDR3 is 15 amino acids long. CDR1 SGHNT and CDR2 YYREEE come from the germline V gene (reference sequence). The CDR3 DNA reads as TGTGCCAGCAGCATTAAGGGGGAGAAGAACACTGAAGCTTTCTTT. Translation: CASSIKGEKNTEAFF. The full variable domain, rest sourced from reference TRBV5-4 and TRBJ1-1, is ETGVTQSPTHLIKTRGQQVTLRCSSQSGHNTVSWYQQALGQGPQFIFQYYREEENGRGNFPPRFSGLQFPNYSSELNVNALELDDSALYLCASSIKGEKNTEAFFGQGTRLTVV.

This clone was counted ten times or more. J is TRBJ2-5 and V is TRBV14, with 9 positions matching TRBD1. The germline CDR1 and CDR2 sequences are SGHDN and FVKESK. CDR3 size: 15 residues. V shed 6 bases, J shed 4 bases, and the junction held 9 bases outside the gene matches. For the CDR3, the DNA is TGTGCCAGCAGTGAGCTGGGACAGGGAAGAGAGACCCAGTACTTC. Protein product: CASSELGQGRETQYF.

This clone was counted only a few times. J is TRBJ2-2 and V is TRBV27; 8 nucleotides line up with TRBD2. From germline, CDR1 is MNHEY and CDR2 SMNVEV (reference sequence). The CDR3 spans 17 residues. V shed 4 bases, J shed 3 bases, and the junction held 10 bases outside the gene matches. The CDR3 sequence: CASSSYTSGSYTGELFF. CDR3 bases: TGTGCCAGCAGTTCCTACACCAGCGGGAGTTACACCGGGGAGCTGTTTTTT.